The rows below give T cell receptor beta chains drawn from one sample of a study of monozygotic twins with inflammatory bowel disease. From its re-call of the 5' RACE reads, TCRdb lists each CDR3 protein once, without DNA. Its listing shows 120,000 to 150,000 distinct CDR3 sequences. Sample: blood. The source of these receptors is a human donor with ulcerative colitis or Crohn's disease, or a healthy co-twin of an affected twin (not recorded which). The CDR3 runs from the conserved cysteine through the conserved F or W.

v_gene	j_gene	CDR3aa
TRBV7-9	TRBJ2-1	CASSLGTLARNEQFF
TRBV10-3	TRBJ2-1	CAISEGLVLAGDEQFF
TRBV5-1	TRBJ2-1	CASTLTSGGSYNEQFF
TRBV20-1	TRBJ2-7	CSARARTGPSGGQYF
TRBV30	TRBJ2-7	CAWSVQGYEQYF
TRBV6-5	TRBJ1-6	CASSYSQWDNSPLHF
TRBV7-3	TRBJ1-2	CASSPLGGRADGYTF
TRBV7-8	TRBJ1-1	CASSFHRGDTEAFF
TRBV10-3	TRBJ1-2	CAISESTGSGYTF
TRBV6-2/TRBV6-3	TRBJ2-6	CASSPPMKAGANVLTF
TRBV7-2	TRBJ2-7	CASSPQRAQSYEQYF
TRBV5-1	TRBJ1-6	CASSWGSGQGTSPLHF
TRBV4-3	TRBJ2-3	CASSHQSGGALETDTQYF
TRBV20-1	TRBJ2-3	CSARNLASTDTQYF